Following are 22 T cell receptor beta chains from one sample sequenced in a study of regulatory T cells in long-lasting Graves disease. iRepertoire HTBI primers and Arm-PCR of CDR3 regions built TCR beta libraries. TCRdb redid the calling of the multiplex PCR reads with MiXCR, one entry per CDR3 protein. Of hundreds of thousands of distinct CDR3 sequences in the sample, around 15% were seen once. Time point meaning: newly diagnosed GD, antithyroid drugs for less than 3 months. TCR sequences were obtained from RNA taken from PBMCs. These data were also filed under a second study, of T cells in Graves' hyperthyroidism and ophthalmopathy.

The source was peripheral blood mononuclear cells (PBMCs), collected at new diagnosis, from a patient treated with antithyroid drugs. All receptors derive from a woman aged 35-65 years with Graves disease.

This clonotype has only a few counts. The chain recombines TRBV3-1 with TRBJ1-3; TRBD1 might be the D (5 bases). This CDR3 spans 16 amino acids. Germline CDR1 and CDR2: LGHDT and YNNKEL (reference sequence). Trimming pared 5 bases from V and 0 bases from J, leaving 14 bases between. The CDR3 protein is CASSSDRFHSGNTIYF. The CDR3 bases are TGTGCCAGCAGCAGCGACAGATTCCACTCTGGAAACACCATATATTTT.

Ten or more counts support this clonotype. The chain employs TRBV12-3 or TRBV12-4 and TRBJ2-1, with 8 nucleotides matching TRBD2. Trimming removed 5 bases from V and 7 bases from J; junction bases left unmatched: 7. This CDR3 is built from 14 residues. CDR3 nucleotides: TGTGCCAGCAGTCCGGGACTAGTACCGAATGAGCAGTTCTTC. Encoded protein: CASSPGLVPNEQFF.

At least ten counts were recorded for this clonotype. The V and J genes are TRBV11-2 and TRBJ2-7, with a weak D call TRBD2 (7 bases). The germline V and J ends were trimmed by 5 bases and 4 bases, with 24 bases remaining between them. This CDR3 is 17 amino acids long. Per the germline V gene, CDR1 is SGHAT and CDR2 is FQNNGV. The CDR3 is CASSLLGGARNPYEQYF. CDR3 nucleotides: TGTGCCAGCAGCCTCTTAGGGGGGGCCAGGAATCCATACGAGCAGTACTTC.

This clonotype was seen ten or more times. The J gene is TRBJ2-1, the V gene TRBV6-1; D possibly matches TRBD1 or TRBD2 (6 bases each). The CDR3 sequence is 14 residues long. Germline-derived CDR1 and CDR2 are MNHNS and SASEGT. The ends were cut back, 1 base at V and 6 bases at J, with 10 bases in the middle. CDR3 sequence (DNA): TGTGCCAGCAGTGAAGGTTGGGGGGCCAATGAGCAGTTCTTC. This sequence encodes CASSEGWGANEQFF.

In its sample, this clonotype was seen a few times. The chain joins TRBV6-9 to TRBJ1-1; TRBD1 agrees at 8 bases. V lost 3 bases and J lost 4; bases outside the gene matches: 13. Germline CDR1 reads MNHGY; CDR2 reads SVAAGI. The CDR3 consists of 17 residues. The CDR3 sequence is CASSYYPTITGGTEAFF. Here the CDR3 DNA reads TGTGCCAGCAGTTACTACCCGACGATAACAGGGGGCACTGAAGCTTTCTTT.

This clonotype turned up a few times. The chain carries TRBV9 and TRBJ2-3; the match to TRBD2 covers 7 bases. Germline CDR1 reads SGDLS; CDR2 reads YYNGEE. Trimming cost V 0 bases and J 3 bases; bases outside gene matches: 16. The length of the CDR3 is 19 residues. The CDR3 sequence: CASSVGASGLPRATDTQYF. In DNA, the CDR3 is TGTGCCAGCAGCGTAGGGGCTAGCGGCCTACCTCGAGCAACAGATACGCAGTATTTT.

The chain employs TRBV7-8 and TRBJ1-2; D not certain. This CDR3 has 13 amino acids. Between the trimmed V and J ends, which lost 5 bases and 6 bases, there was a span of 13 bases. Germline loops: CDR1 SGHVS, CDR2 FQNEAQ. The CDR3 reads CASSHVPGDGYTF. For the CDR3, the DNA is TGTGCCAGCAGCCACGTCCCCGGGGATGGCTACACCTTC.

This clonotype was seen at least ten times. The chain employs TRBV18 and TRBJ1-2; D is perhaps TRBD1 (5 bases). The CDR3 extends over 14 amino acids. From germline, CDR1 is KGHSH and CDR2 LQKENI. Trimming left V 3 bases short and J 4 bases short, with 12 bases between. Written as DNA, the CDR3 is TGTGCCAGCTCACCCGGGACGGAGCTCTATGGCTACACCTTC. Translating it yields CASSPGTELYGYTF.

This clonotype was seen many times. The rearrangement uses TRBV12-3 or TRBV12-4 and TRBJ1-1; D not resolved. V lost 7 bases, J lost 4 bases, and 10 bases lay in between. The CDR3 loop spans 12 amino acids. CDR3 residues: CASTPQITEAFF. Here the CDR3 DNA reads TGTGCCAGCACACCCCAAATCACTGAAGCTTTCTTT.

This clonotype was detected many times. The rearrangement links TRBV5-1 to TRBJ2-1; a possible D gene is TRBD2 (6 bases). Germline V CDR1 and CDR2: SGHRS, YFSETQ. Trimming stripped 4 bases from V and 4 bases from J, with 15 bases between. This CDR3 spans 15 amino acids. This CDR3 reads CASSPTGDLYNEQFF. CDR3 coding DNA: TGCGCCAGCAGCCCGACGGGGGACCTATACAATGAGCAGTTCTTC.

This clonotype was counted many times. V is TRBV11-2 and J is TRBJ1-2; D is possibly TRBD1 (5 bases). Germline-derived CDR1 and CDR2 are SGHAT and FQNNGV. The CDR3 totals 14 residues. V was trimmed by 1 base and J by 8 bases, leaving 14 bases between them. This chain's CDR3 is CASSLGGQGYGYTF. The CDR3 DNA follows: TGTGCCAGCAGCTTAGGCGGGCAGGGATACGGCTACACCTTC.

This clonotype appeared a few times. The V and J genes are TRBV6-6 and TRBJ1-6; D gene ambiguous. The CDR3 contains 15 residues. In germline, CDR1 is MNHNY, CDR2 SVGAGI (reference sequence). The V gene lost 0 bases and the J gene lost 7 bases, with 10 bases spanning the gap. DNA of the CDR3: TGTGCCAGCAGTTACTCGGAGCCCCAAAATTCACCCCTCCACTTT. Its translation is CASSYSEPQNSPLHF.

This clonotype showed up many times. The chain has TRBV5-1 and TRBJ2-1; 8 nucleotides agree with TRBD2. This CDR3 spans 16 amino acids. With V trimmed by 0 bases and J by 3 bases, 5 bases remained unmatched. Looked up from germline, CDR1 is SGHRS and CDR2 is YFSETQ. The DNA of the CDR3 is TGCGCCAGCAGCTTGGTAGTACTAGCGGACTACAATGAGCAGTTCTTC. Translating gives CASSLVVLADYNEQFF. Based on the CDR3 plus reference TRBV5-1 and TRBJ2-1, the full variable domain is KAGVTQTPRYLIKTRGQQVTLSCSPISGHRSVSWYQQTPGQGLQFLFEYFSETQRNKGNFPGRFSGRQFSNSRSEMNVSTLELGDSALYLCASSLVVLADYNEQFFGPGTRLTVL.

This clonotype was seen ten or more times. The chain employs TRBV2 and TRBJ1-5; D might be TRBD1 (6 bases). Deletions cut 6 bases from V and 0 bases from J, with 12 bases between. Germline V gene data show CDR1 as SNHLY and CDR2 as FYNNEI. CDR3 length: 15 residues. The CDR3 sequence: CASSRGGHSNQPQHF. The CDR3 DNA sequence: TGTGCCAGCAGCAGGGGAGGACATAGCAATCAGCCCCAGCATTTT.

Remarks on this clonotype: A read error may explain this, as a much larger clone is one base away. The V call is TRBV15, the J call TRBJ1-2, with D perhaps matching TRBD1 (5 bases). In germline, CDR1 is LNHNV, CDR2 YYDKDF (reference sequence). This CDR3 region has 15 residues. Trimming removed 1 base at V and 6 bases at J, with 15 bases between. The CDR3 region is CATSRGETERHGYTF. The CDR3 region has the DNA TGTGCCACCAGCAGAGGGGAGACAGAACGCCATGGCTACACCTTC.

V and J are TRBV12-3 or TRBV12-4 and TRBJ2-5; D not certain. Trimming stripped 6 bases from V and 4 bases from J, with 9 bases between. This CDR3 contains 12 residues. CDR3: CASSRRRETQYF. Written as DNA, the CDR3 is TGTGCCAGCAGCCGTCGACGAGAGACCCAGTACTTC.

The chain uses TRBV11-3 and TRBJ2-5; 8 positions agree with TRBD2. This CDR3 is 16 amino acids long. V lost 0 bases to trimming and J lost 5 bases; unmatched junction nucleotides: 8. Germline loops: CDR1 SGHNT, CDR2 YENEEA. Written as DNA, the CDR3 is TGTGCCAGCAGCTTAGACGGCCGGGGGGGCGGGGAGACCCAGTACTTC. Its translation: CASSLDGRGGGETQYF.

There are many counts of this clonotype. V is TRBV6-1 and J is TRBJ1-1; no clear D. Germline V gene sequence: CDR1 MNHNS, CDR2 SASEGT. The CDR3 length is 12 residues. V was cut by 5 bases and J by 6 bases, with 10 bases left in between. The CDR3 coding sequence is TGTGCCAGCAGTCCCCCGGGTGCTGAAGCTTTCTTT. Its translation: CASSPPGAEAFF.

This clonotype appeared many times. The chain is built from TRBV6-9 and TRBJ2-2; 10 bases map to TRBD2. J lost 1 base, V lost 4 bases, and 3 bases had no gene match. The CDR3 covers 16 residues. The germline V gene encodes CDR1 MNHGY and CDR2 SVAAGI. This chain's CDR3 is CASSFLAGGNTGELFF. CDR3 nucleotides: TGTGCCAGCAGTTTCTTAGCGGGGGGGAACACCGGGGAGCTGTTTTTT.

This sequence joins TRBV7-9 and TRBJ2-1; 11 nucleotides agree with TRBD2. The CDR3 spans 21 residues. V shed 4 bases, J shed 0 bases, and the junction held 17 bases outside the gene matches. Germline V CDR1 and CDR2: SEHNR, FQNEAQ (reference sequence). The CDR3 loop is CASSSLLTSGELFNSYNEQFF. CDR3 nucleotides: TGTGCCAGCAGCTCCCTACTGACTAGCGGGGAGCTCTTTAACTCCTACAATGAGCAGTTCTTC.

The sample holds a few counts of this clonotype. The chain has TRBV7-8 and TRBJ1-4; 9 nucleotides agree with TRBD1. With 6 bases clipped from V and 4 bases from J, the junction kept 15 bases outside the gene matches. The CDR3 sequence is 18 residues long. Germline assignment: CDR1 SGHVS and CDR2 FQNEAQ. CDR3 coding DNA: TGTGCCAGCAGTCACAATCTGGGACAGGGCGCCCGTAATGAAAAACTGTTTTTT. This translates into CASSHNLGQGARNEKLFF.

The V gene is TRBV12-3 or TRBV12-4, the J gene TRBJ1-5; D might be TRBD1 (5 bases). Trimming stripped 9 bases from V and 10 bases from J, with 22 bases between. The CDR3 has 14 residues. The chain's CDR3 is CASWRTGLPGPQHF. The CDR3 region has the DNA TGTGCCAGTTGGCGAACAGGATTACCGGGTCCCCAGCATTTT.